A single sample is the source of the 2 T cell receptor beta chains below, sequenced in a study of radiotherapy plus CTLA-4 blockade in lung cancer. Libraries were prepared by immunoSEQ multiplex PCR; TCRdb keeps only in-frame clonotypes and omits some of them. The top ten clones hold under 13% of a sample with tens of thousands of clones, 72% of them seen once. Sample: peripheral blood, taken from a patient treated with radiotherapy plus ipilimumab. The receptor set was obtained from a human donor with non-small cell lung cancer who had stable disease on radiotherapy plus ipilimumab.

The chain is built from TRBV29-1 and TRBJ2-5; no clear D gene. With 5 bases removed from V and 5 bases from J, the gap between germline ends came to 9 bases. This CDR3 is 11 amino acids long. CDR1 and CDR2 (germline): SQVTM, ANQGSEA. The CDR3 protein is CSVPVRETQYF. In DNA, the CDR3 is TGCAGCGTTCCGGTTCGGGAGACCCAGTACTTC.

This chain uses TRBV29-1 with TRBJ2-2; D is unclear. Germline V gives CDR1 SQVTM, CDR2 ANQGSEA. The CDR3 totals 12 residues. V was clipped by 8 bases and J by 0 bases, with 7 bases between them. CDR3 sequence (DNA): TGCAGCCTCGGGTCGAACACCGGGGAGCTGTTTTTT. Translated, it gives CSLGSNTGELFF.